In this sample, the clone carrying this TCR beta chain turned up a few times. Its antigen is not identified. A much more abundant neighbour one base away suggests this may be a read error. The conserved closing phenylalanine or tryptophan is absent in this CDR3, likely reflecting a read error. Assembly of TCR beta libraries relied on iRepertoire HTBI primers together with Arm-PCR of CDR3 regions. TCRdb passed the multiplex PCR reads through MiXCR, listing each CDR3 protein once. In the table there are 380,000 or so distinct CDR3 sequences, around 15% of which are singletons. The sample's time point: newly diagnosed GD, antithyroid drugs for less than 3 months. PBMC-extracted RNA yielded the TCR library. The source of the patients was an endocrinology department in Xi'an, China. The sample comes from a study of regulatory T cells in long-lasting Graves disease. Study findings and constraints: Exclusively peripheral blood, rather than thyroid tissue, was studied.

Germline CDR1 reads SNHLY; CDR2 reads FYNNEI. The CDR3 runs to 11 residues. Between the trimmed V and J ends, which lost 4 bases and 7 bases, there was a span of 4 bases. The data were also submitted as part of a second study, on T cells in Graves' hyperthyroidism and ophthalmopathy.

The chain uses TRBV2 and TRBJ2-2; D remains ambiguous. The sequence came from a woman aged 18-30 years with Graves disease. The material sequenced was peripheral blood mononuclear cells (PBMCs), taken at new diagnosis, from a patient treated with antithyroid drugs. Written as DNA, the CDR3 is TGTGCCAGCAGTGTATTCGGGGAGCTGTTTTCT. It specifies CASSVFGELFS.